This T cell receptor beta chain was identified in a study of T cells in Graves' hyperthyroidism and ophthalmopathy. Study-level results: Most clonotypes expanded in the thyroid (above 0.001) were also present in blood. Progression to ophthalmopathy was predicted a median of about six months early. From stable hyperthyroidism, ophthalmopathy was set apart by a 13 V-J model.

Looked up from germline, CDR1 is LGHNA and CDR2 is YNFKEQ. This CDR3 is 16 amino acids long. The ends lost 6 bases at V and 5 bases at J; junction bases unmatched: 6. Around 10 ml of fresh peripheral blood supplied the PBMCs. Details on this clonotype: Antigen unknown.

The TCR beta CDR3 regions underwent amplification using RNA transcripts as the source. The TCR CDR3 first-round RT-PCR relied on the HTBI primer set. MiXCR was run by TCRdb on the multiplex PCR reads, yielding one entry per CDR3 protein. The table shows about 590,000 distinct CDR3 sequences, with approximately 14% occurring only once. The TCR comes from a woman in her 30s with Graves' hyperthyroidism. The chain recombines TRBV4-2 with TRBJ2-2, with 13 bases lining up with TRBD2. Material: blood. The CDR3, as DNA: TGTGCCAGCAGTGGACTAGCGGGAGTCGGGACCGGGGAGCTGTTTTTT. It yields the protein CASSGLAGVGTGELFF.